The present entry profiles one T cell receptor beta chain with its context. Its antigen is undetermined. The sample belongs to a study of cytomegalovirus exposure and HLA in healthy donors. Overall study findings and caveats: Reported findings show TCR beta sequences accurately forecast HLA-A and HLA-B alleles in most subjects. The study designated 150 to 200 TCR beta chains cytomegalovirus-associated. Later on, an analysis showed TCR association rates differing by HLA locus, with DRB1 the most and HLA-C the fewest. Later analysis showed most CMV-associated TCR beta chains appearing HLA-restricted.

Primers included in the PCR were 60 Vbeta and 13 Jbeta primers. TCRdb's copy holds only in-frame clones and misses some; the assay was immunoSEQ multiplex PCR. The top ten hold 2.3% of the sample, which has about 88,000 clones, over 80% seen once. Germline CDR1 SQVTM, CDR2 ANQGSEA. V was cut by 4 bases and J by 4 bases, with 14 bases left in between. This CDR3 has 13 residues. The rearrangement links TRBV29-1 to TRBJ2-7, with D uncertain. Sequences were obtained from PBMCs. This sequence originates from a man in his late teens or twenties in good health and CMV-seronegative. The CDR3 is CSVAQTNSYEQYF. Written as DNA, the CDR3 is TGCAGCGTTGCCCAAACCAACAGTTACGAGCAGTACTTC.